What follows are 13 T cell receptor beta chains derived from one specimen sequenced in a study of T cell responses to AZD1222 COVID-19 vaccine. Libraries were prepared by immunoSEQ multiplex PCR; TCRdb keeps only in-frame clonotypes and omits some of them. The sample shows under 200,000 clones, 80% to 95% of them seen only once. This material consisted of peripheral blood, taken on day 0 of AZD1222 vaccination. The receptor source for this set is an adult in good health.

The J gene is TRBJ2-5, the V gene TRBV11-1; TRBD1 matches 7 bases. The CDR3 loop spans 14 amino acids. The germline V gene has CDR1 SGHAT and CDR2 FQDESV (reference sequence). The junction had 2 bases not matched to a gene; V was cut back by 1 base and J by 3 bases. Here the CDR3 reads CASSLGQGKETQYF. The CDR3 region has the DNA TGTGCCAGCAGCTTAGGACAGGGAAAAGAGACCCAGTACTTC.

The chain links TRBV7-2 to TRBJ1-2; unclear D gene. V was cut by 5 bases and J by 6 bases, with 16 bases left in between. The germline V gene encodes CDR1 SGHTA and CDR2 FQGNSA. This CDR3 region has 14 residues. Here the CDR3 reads CASSNSRRRDGYTF. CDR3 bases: TGTGCCAGCAGCAACTCCAGGCGGCGGGATGGCTACACCTTC.

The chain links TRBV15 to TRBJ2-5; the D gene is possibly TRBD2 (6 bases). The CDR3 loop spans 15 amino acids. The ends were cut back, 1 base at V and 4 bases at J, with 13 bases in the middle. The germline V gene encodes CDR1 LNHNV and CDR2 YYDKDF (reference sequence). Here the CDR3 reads CATSRGGDPGETQYF. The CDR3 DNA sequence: TGTGCCACCAGCAGAGGGGGGGATCCTGGAGAGACCCAGTACTTC.

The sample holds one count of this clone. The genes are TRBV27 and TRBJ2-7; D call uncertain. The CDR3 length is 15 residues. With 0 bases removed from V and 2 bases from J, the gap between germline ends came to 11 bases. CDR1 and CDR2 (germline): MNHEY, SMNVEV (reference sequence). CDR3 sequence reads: CASSLSTGRAYEQYF. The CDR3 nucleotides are TGTGCCAGCAGTTTATCGACTGGACGGGCCTACGAGCAGTACTTC.

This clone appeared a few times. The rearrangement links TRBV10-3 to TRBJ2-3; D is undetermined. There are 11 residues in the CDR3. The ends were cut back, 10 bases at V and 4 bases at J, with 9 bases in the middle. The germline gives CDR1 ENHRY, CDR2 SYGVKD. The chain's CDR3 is CATMMADTQYF. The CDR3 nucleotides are TGTGCCACCATGATGGCAGATACGCAGTATTTT.

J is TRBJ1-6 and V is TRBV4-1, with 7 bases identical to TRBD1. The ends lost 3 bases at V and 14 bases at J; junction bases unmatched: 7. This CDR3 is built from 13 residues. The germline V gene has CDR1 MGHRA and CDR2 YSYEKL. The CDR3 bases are TGCGCCAGCAGCCACCCGACAGGGTGGGCCCTCCACTTT. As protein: CASSHPTGWALHF.

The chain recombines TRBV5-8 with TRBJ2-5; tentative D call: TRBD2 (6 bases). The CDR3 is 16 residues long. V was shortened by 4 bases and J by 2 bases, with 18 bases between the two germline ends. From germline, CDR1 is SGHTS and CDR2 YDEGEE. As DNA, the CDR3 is TGTGCCAGCAGCGCGGGACTCCAGCCCTTACAAGAGACCCAGTACTTC. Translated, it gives CASSAGLQPLQETQYF.

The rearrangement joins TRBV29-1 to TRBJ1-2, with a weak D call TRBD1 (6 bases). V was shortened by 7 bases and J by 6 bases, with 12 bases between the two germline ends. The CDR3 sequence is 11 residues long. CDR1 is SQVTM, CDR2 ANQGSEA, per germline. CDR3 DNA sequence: TGCAGCGAGCGGACAGATGATGGCTACACCTTC. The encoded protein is CSERTDDGYTF.

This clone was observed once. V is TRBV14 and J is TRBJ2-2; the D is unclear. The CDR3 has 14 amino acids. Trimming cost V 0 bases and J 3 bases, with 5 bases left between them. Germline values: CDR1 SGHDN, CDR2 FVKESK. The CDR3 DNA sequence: TGTGCCAGCAGCCAAGACCCCCACACCGGGGAGCTGTTTTTT. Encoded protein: CASSQDPHTGELFF.

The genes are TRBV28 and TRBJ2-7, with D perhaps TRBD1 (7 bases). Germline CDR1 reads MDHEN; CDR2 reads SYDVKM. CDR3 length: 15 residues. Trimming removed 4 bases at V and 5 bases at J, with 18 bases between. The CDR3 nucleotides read TGTGCCAGCAGTTCTGGCAGCAGGGGGGTACACGAGCAGTACTTC. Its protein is CASSSGSRGVHEQYF. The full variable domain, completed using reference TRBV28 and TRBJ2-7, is DVKVTQSSRYLVKRTGEKVFLECVQDMDHENMFWYRQDPGLGLRLIYFSYDVKMKEKGDIPEGYSVSREKKERFSLILESASTNQTSMYLCASSSGSRGVHEQYFGPGTRLTVT.

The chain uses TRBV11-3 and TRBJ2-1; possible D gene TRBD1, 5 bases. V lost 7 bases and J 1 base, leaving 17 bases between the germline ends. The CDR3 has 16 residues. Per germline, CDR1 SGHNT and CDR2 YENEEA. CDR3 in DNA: TGTGCCAGCACTCCGTCAGGGAAGGGTTCCTACAATGAGCAGTTCTTC. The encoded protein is CASTPSGKGSYNEQFF.

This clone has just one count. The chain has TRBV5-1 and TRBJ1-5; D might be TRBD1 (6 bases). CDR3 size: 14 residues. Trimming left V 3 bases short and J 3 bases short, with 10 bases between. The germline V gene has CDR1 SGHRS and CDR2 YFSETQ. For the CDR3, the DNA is TGCGCCAGCAGCTCCACAGGGATCAATCAGCCCCAGCATTTT. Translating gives CASSSTGINQPQHF.

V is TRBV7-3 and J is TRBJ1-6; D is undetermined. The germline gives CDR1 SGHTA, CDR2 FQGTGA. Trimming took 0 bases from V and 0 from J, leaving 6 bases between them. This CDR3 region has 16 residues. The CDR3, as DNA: TGTGCCAGCAGCTTAACTGGGAGCTCCTATAATTCACCCCTCCACTTT. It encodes CASSLTGSSYNSPLHF.